Below, one TCR beta chain is given with its context. Measured with immunoSEQ multiplex PCR; TCRdb has only the in-frame clones, and not every one. The sample holds 150,000 or so clones; about 89% are singletons and the top ten take about 4%. This sample was included in a study of T cell responses to AZD1222 COVID-19 vaccine. Germline V lookup: CDR1 MNHEY, CDR2 SVGEGT. This CDR3 comprises 15 residues. V was pared by 2 bases and J by 0 bases, with 11 bases between. The sequence came from an adult who received the AZD1222 COVID-19 vaccine. Sequenced here: peripheral blood, sampled 28 days after the second AZD1222 dose. This rearrangement joins TRBV6-2 or TRBV6-3 to TRBJ2-7; possible D gene TRBD2, 5 bases. CDR3 protein: CASSYRSVYSYEQYF. The CDR3 DNA reads TGTGCCAGCAGTTACCGTAGCGTGTACTCCTACGAGCAGTACTTC.